This T cell receptor beta chain originates from a study of CD8 T cells in ankylosing spondylitis. This clonotype was observed a handful of times. Its target is unknown. TCRdb used MiXCR to reprocess the 5' RACE reads, holding one entry per CDR3 protein. The data hold some 140,000 distinct CDR3 sequences, with 6.5% to 8.5% observed a single time. The CDR3 has 13 residues. Trimming left V 4 bases short and J 2 bases short, with 8 bases between. CDR1 and CDR2 (germline): MGHDK, SYGVNS. Study-level findings and limits: Ankylosing spondylitis blood seemed to carry a telltale TCR beta motif made of about 8 highly homologous variants. Earlier work had already found some motif variants in reactive arthritis synovial fluid and blood. Significant enrichment of disease-linked clones was reported in matched ankylosing spondylitis synovial fluid.

The specimen was synovial fluid, either unsorted or a sorted T cell fraction (not recorded which). The clonotype comes from a male donor with ankylosing spondylitis. The J gene is TRBJ2-5, the V gene TRBV25-1, with D hard to call. The CDR3 nucleotides are TGTGCCAGCAGTGTGCCTGGACAAGAGACCCAGTACTTC. It codes for CASSVPGQETQYF. The whole variable domain, filled in from reference TRBV25-1 and TRBJ2-5, reads EADIYQTPRYLVIGTGKKITLECSQTMGHDKMYWYQQDPGMELHLIHYSYGVNSTEKGDLSSESTVSRIRTEHFPLTLESARPSHTSQYLCASSVPGQETQYFGPGTRLLVL.